The next 17 T cell receptor beta chains were all read from a single sample in a study of control samples from healthy donors and cancer patients (dated by TCRdb to between 2020 and 2021). Libraries came from the immunoSEQ multiplex PCR assay. This immuneACCESS table, as held by TCRdb, lists in-frame sequences with V and J called but not all clones. Of the missing ones, under half trace to an unresolved V gene in checked studies; the others have no known cause. The sample table records 100,000 to 150,000 clones; roughly 90% of these occur just once. The ten largest clones add up to 40% of the sample. The sequenced sample was blood. Source of these receptors: a man between 45 and 60 years old in good health.

The gene calls are TRBV25-1 and TRBJ1-1; D perhaps matches TRBD1 (6 bases). V lost 2 bases to trimming and J lost 4 bases, with 11 bases between them. CDR3 size: 14 residues. Germline V gene data show CDR1 as MGHDK and CDR2 as SYGVNS. CDR3 in amino acids: CASSEGGAVTEAFF. The CDR3 nucleotides are TGTGCCAGCAGTGAAGGGGGCGCGGTCACTGAAGCTTTCTTT. Drawing the rest from reference TRBV25-1 and TRBJ1-1, the complete variable domain is EADIYQTPRYLVIGTGKKITLECSQTMGHDKMYWYQQDPGMELHLIHYSYGVNSTEKGDLSSESTVSRIRTEHFPLTLESARPSHTSQYLCASSEGGAVTEAFFGQGTRLTVV.

The chain recombines TRBV6-6 with TRBJ1-5; D not resolved. Germline-derived CDR1 and CDR2 are MNHNY and SVGAGI (reference sequence). V gave up 6 bases and J gave up 2 bases, with 14 bases separating them. The CDR3 loop spans 15 amino acids. The CDR3 DNA reads as TGTGCCAGCAGCTTCGGGCCCGAAGGCAATCAGCCCCAGCATTTT. It codes for CASSFGPEGNQPQHF.

The CDR3 sequence: CASSSPWELFF. The CDR3 nucleotides read TGTGCCAGCAGCTCGCCCTGGGAGCTGTTTTTT. The rearrangement uses TRBV7-2 and TRBJ2-2; D is unresolved. The germline V gene encodes CDR1 SGHTA and CDR2 FQGNSA. The CDR3 is 11 residues long. The V and J ends lost 4 bases and 9 bases respectively, with 6 bases between them.

The rearrangement joins TRBV12-5 to TRBJ1-2; D is unclear. This CDR3 spans 16 amino acids. Looked up from germline, CDR1 is LGHNT and CDR2 is FRNRAP. V was cut by 0 bases and J by 2 bases, with 13 bases left in between. CDR3 sequence: CASGLVPQESNYGYTF. The CDR3 nucleotides read TGTGCTAGTGGTTTGGTACCTCAAGAATCCAACTATGGCTACACCTTC.

This CDR3 is CASSLAGRGLDGYTF. The CDR3 coding sequence is TGTGCCAGCAGCTTGGCGGGCAGGGGCCTGGACGGCTACACCTTC. The chain employs TRBV5-4 and TRBJ1-2; TRBD1 is a possible D gene (6 bases). CDR3 length equals 15 residues. V lost 0 bases, J lost 8 bases, and 17 bases lay in between. The germline CDR1 and CDR2 sequences are SGHNT and YYREEE (reference sequence).

The rearrangement joins TRBV6-5 to TRBJ2-2; weak D call: TRBD1 (5 bases). CDR3 length: 15 residues. Germline V CDR1 and CDR2: MNHEY, SVGAGI. V gave up 2 bases and J gave up 6 bases, with 13 bases separating them. CDR3 nucleotides: TGTGCCAGCAGTTACGTCTCAGGGATGTCCGGGGAGCTGTTTTTT. The encoded protein is CASSYVSGMSGELFF.

This clone was recorded only once. The gene calls are TRBV6-6 and TRBJ1-5; TRBD1 is a possible D gene (5 bases). The CDR3 covers 15 residues. Trimming shortened V by 8 bases and J by 1 base, and 15 bases separated the two germline ends. Germline CDR1 reads MNHNY; CDR2 reads SVGAGI (reference sequence). CDR3 nucleotides: TGTGCCAGCGGAACCACGGGGACGAGCAATCAGCCCCAGCATTTT. This gives the protein CASGTTGTSNQPQHF.

The J gene is TRBJ1-5, the V gene TRBV6-1; D is unresolved. From germline, CDR1 is MNHNS and CDR2 SASEGT. The CDR3 length is 13 residues. V lost 2 bases and J 7 bases, leaving 9 bases between the germline ends. CDR3 DNA: TGTGCCAGCAGTGAACAGAAGCGCCAGCCCCAGCATTTT. Protein product: CASSEQKRQPQHF.

This chain uses TRBV5-1 with TRBJ2-5, with TRBD2 identical over 14 bases. This CDR3 spans 15 amino acids. J lost 7 bases, V lost 5 bases, and 7 bases had no gene match. Germline V gene lookup returns CDR1 SGHRS and CDR2 YFSETQ. The CDR3 nucleotides are TGCGCCAGCAGTCTCGGGACTAGCGGGGGAAGGACCCAGTACTTC. It translates to CASSLGTSGGRTQYF.

The chain employs TRBV5-5 and TRBJ2-7; 8 nucleotides match TRBD1. CDR1 SGHKS and CDR2 YYEKEE come from the germline V gene (reference sequence). The J segment lost 3 bases and the V segment lost 3 bases, leaving 8 bases of the junction unmatched. CDR3 size: 15 residues. CDR3 sequence reads: CASSSAGTGLYEQYF. The CDR3 nucleotides are TGTGCCAGCAGCTCTGCCGGGACAGGCCTCTACGAGCAGTACTTC.

This chain joins TRBV30 and TRBJ1-4, with 8 nucleotides matching TRBD1. The length of the CDR3 is 14 residues. CDR1 is GTSNPN, CDR2 SVGIG, per germline (reference sequence). The ends lost 5 bases at V and 1 base at J; junction bases unmatched: 3. CDR3 amino acids: CAWQGAGTNEKLFF. CDR3 bases: TGTGCCTGGCAGGGGGCTGGAACTAATGAAAAACTGTTTTTT.

This clone was observed once. The rearrangement uses TRBV7-8 and TRBJ1-6, with D unclear. The CDR3 sequence is 13 residues long. The V and J ends lost 1 base and 5 bases respectively, with 3 bases between them. From germline, CDR1 is SGHVS and CDR2 FQNEAQ. This CDR3 is CASSLGDNSPLHF. The CDR3 coding sequence is TGTGCCAGCAGCTTAGGAGATAATTCACCCCTCCACTTT.

V is TRBV7-9 and J is TRBJ1-1, with no clear D. In germline, CDR1 is SEHNR, CDR2 FQNEAQ (reference sequence). V was clipped by 2 bases and J by 5 bases, with 6 bases between them. The CDR3 sequence is 12 residues long. CDR3 region: CASSLRGTEAFF. In nucleotides, the CDR3 is TGTGCCAGCAGCTTACGAGGGACTGAAGCTTTCTTT.

The chain couples TRBV10-3 to TRBJ1-5, with 9 bases fitting TRBD1. The CDR3 sequence is 16 residues long. V gave up 6 bases and J gave up 6 bases; unmatched junction bases: 12. Germline V gives CDR1 ENHRY, CDR2 SYGVKD. CDR3 protein: CAISSDRGYVGQPQHF. The CDR3 DNA reads as TGTGCCATCAGCTCAGACAGGGGGTACGTAGGTCAGCCCCAGCATTTT.

To note about this clone: The sample carries other DNA sequences with the same CDR3. The chain couples TRBV12-3 or TRBV12-4 to TRBJ2-3, with D unclear. The CDR3 consists of 11 residues. V gave up 3 bases and J gave up 6 bases, with 4 bases separating them. The CDR3 DNA is TGTGCCAGCAGTTTCTCGGATACGCAGTATTTT. This codes for CASSFSDTQYF.

This chain uses TRBV7-7 with TRBJ2-7; D gene unclear. This CDR3 region has 15 residues. The germline gives CDR1 SSHAT, CDR2 FNYEAQ (reference sequence). Trimming cost V 5 bases and J 1 base, with 15 bases left between them. The CDR3 here is CASSGGPDGSYEQYF. The CDR3 DNA is TGTGCCAGCAGCGGCGGCCCAGACGGTTCCTACGAGCAGTACTTC.

The chain employs TRBV4-3 and TRBJ2-4; 7 bases are a match to TRBD1. Germline V gene sequence: CDR1 LGHNA, CDR2 YSLEER. J was trimmed by 8 bases and V by 4 bases; bases with no gene match: 14. The CDR3 totals 16 residues. The CDR3 is CASSPTATGRRDIQYF. CDR3 in DNA: TGCGCCAGCAGCCCAACCGCGACAGGGCGGCGGGACATTCAGTACTTC.